Listed here are 23 T cell receptor beta chains from one sample, sequenced in a study of T cells in Graves' hyperthyroidism and ophthalmopathy. Amplification yielded TCR beta CDR3 regions, with RNA transcripts as the source. A set of HTBI primers served as the primers for a first-round RT-PCR of the TCR CDR3. TCRdb called the multiplex PCR reads again in MiXCR, with one record for every CDR3 protein. Counted here are roughly 350,000 distinct CDR3 sequences, about 13% occurring once; the ten biggest clones make up roughly 35%. Sequencing input: blood. Receptors were obtained from a woman aged 40-49 years with Graves' ophthalmopathy.

This clonotype was observed a few times. The chain has TRBV27 and TRBJ2-7, with D possibly matching TRBD2 (5 bases). The length of the CDR3 is 14 residues. Trimming cost V 2 bases and J 3 bases, with 11 bases left between them. CDR1 is MNHEY and CDR2 is SMNVEV in the germline V gene (reference sequence). CDR3 nucleotides: TGTGCCAGCAGTTTAGGTGCAGGACTCTACGAGCAGTACTTC. Translating it yields CASSLGAGLYEQYF.

This clonotype was seen at least ten times. This chain uses TRBV20-1 with TRBJ1-1; 7 bases are shared with TRBD1. J gave up 0 bases and V 5 bases, and 6 bases lay outside the gene matches. The CDR3 is 14 amino acids. In germline, CDR1 is DFQATT, CDR2 SNEGSKA (reference sequence). DNA of the CDR3: TGCAGTGCTCTGGGACAGACTATGAACACTGAAGCTTTCTTT. Protein sequence: CSALGQTMNTEAFF.

The sample holds many counts of this clonotype. The rearrangement links TRBV29-1 to TRBJ2-5; D is unclear. The V gene's germline CDR1 is SQVTM and CDR2 ANQGSEA. The V and J ends lost 4 bases and 5 bases respectively, with 5 bases between them. The CDR3 loop spans 10 amino acids. CDR3 nucleotides: TGCAGCGTTGGGACGGAGACCCAGTACTTC. Protein product: CSVGTETQYF.

The rearrangement joins TRBV10-3 to TRBJ2-7; D may correspond to TRBD1 or TRBD2 (6 bases each). The germline V gene has CDR1 ENHRY and CDR2 SYGVKD. The CDR3 consists of 13 residues. The germline V and J ends were trimmed by 6 bases and 4 bases, with 13 bases remaining between them. The CDR3 region is CAIRRGVEYEQYF. CDR3 DNA sequence: TGTGCCATCAGGAGGGGGGTCGAGTACGAGCAGTACTTC.

This clonotype has ten or more counts. This chain connects TRBV28 to TRBJ1-5, with D possibly being TRBD1 (5 bases). The length of the CDR3 is 15 residues. Trimming pared 6 bases from V and 0 bases from J, leaving 12 bases between. Germline CDR1 MDHEN, CDR2 SYDVKM. CDR3 sequence: CASSIDRNSNQPQHF. The CDR3 DNA reads TGTGCCAGCAGCATTGACAGAAATAGCAATCAGCCCCAGCATTTT.

This clonotype was recorded many times. The chain carries TRBV5-5 and TRBJ1-1; D call uncertain. Germline V gene lookup returns CDR1 SGHKS and CDR2 YYEKEE (reference sequence). V was pared by 1 base and J by 0 bases, with 13 bases between. This CDR3 spans 16 amino acids. Here the CDR3 reads CASSLLLPGLNTEAFF. CDR3 coding DNA: TGTGCCAGCAGCTTGCTCCTACCTGGGCTGAACACTGAAGCTTTCTTT.

Ten or more counts support this clonotype. This chain joins TRBV24-1 and TRBJ1-1, with D possibly TRBD1 on 5 matching bases. This CDR3 is built from 13 residues. Looked up from germline, CDR1 is KGHDR and CDR2 is SFDVKD. V gave up 9 bases and J gave up 3 bases, with 13 bases separating them. CDR3 sequence reads: CATETAFYTEAFF. CDR3 coding DNA: TGTGCCACCGAGACAGCCTTTTACACTGAAGCTTTCTTT.

This clonotype was counted a few times. The chain is built from TRBV19 and TRBJ2-3; 7 nucleotides match TRBD1. The CDR3 runs to 13 residues. V shed 6 bases, J shed 4 bases, and the junction held 4 bases outside the gene matches. Looked up from germline, CDR1 is LNHDA and CDR2 is SQIVND (reference sequence). In nucleotides, the CDR3 is TGTGCCAGTAGCACCACAGGGGCAGATACGCAGTATTTT. It codes for CASSTTGADTQYF.

Ten or more counts support this clonotype. V gene TRBV12-3 or TRBV12-4 combines with J gene TRBJ1-5, with 7 positions matching TRBD1. CDR3 length equals 14 residues. Trimming removed 2 bases from V and 11 bases from J; junction bases left unmatched: 9. CDR3 residues: CASSLKGRGRTQHF. CDR3 coding DNA: TGTGCCAGCAGTTTAAAGGGCAGGGGGAGGACCCAGCATTTT.

At least ten counts were recorded for this clonotype. The chain recombines TRBV10-1 with TRBJ2-3; D possibly corresponds to TRBD1 (6 bases). Germline values: CDR1 WNHNN, CDR2 SYGVQD (reference sequence). This CDR3 has 16 amino acids. V was cut by 2 bases and J by 6 bases, with 18 bases left in between. CDR3 sequence (DNA): TGCGCCAGCAGTGAGCCCGGGACATCTATGTCGGATACGCAGTATTTT. Residues: CASSEPGTSMSDTQYF.

The rearrangement links TRBV13 to TRBJ1-3, with D unresolved. CDR1 and CDR2 (germline): PRHDT, FYEKMQ (reference sequence). This CDR3 comprises 16 residues. V lost 0 bases and J 0 bases, leaving 9 bases between the germline ends. The chain's CDR3 is CASSLGVRGSGNTIYF. CDR3 sequence (DNA): TGTGCCAGCAGCTTAGGCGTACGGGGCTCTGGAAACACCATATATTTT.

This clonotype was counted at least ten times. The rearrangement uses TRBV27 and TRBJ2-5, with 7 positions matching TRBD2. The CDR3 contains 14 residues. Germline V gene data show CDR1 as MNHEY and CDR2 as SMNVEV (reference sequence). The J segment lost 7 bases and the V segment lost 3 bases, leaving 8 bases of the junction unmatched. CDR3 region: CASSFKGWEGTQYF. CDR3 nucleotide sequence: TGTGCCAGCAGTTTTAAGGGGTGGGAGGGGACCCAGTACTTC.

This clonotype was seen more than once but under ten times. This chain uses TRBV5-5 with TRBJ2-5; a weak D match, TRBD1 (8 bases). CDR1 and CDR2 (germline): SGHKS, YYEKEE (reference sequence). V was cut by 4 bases and J by 3 bases, with 16 bases left in between. The length of the CDR3 is 15 residues. CDR3 region: CASSPRTGREETQYF. DNA of the CDR3: TGTGCCAGCAGCCCCCGGACAGGGAGGGAAGAGACCCAGTACTTC.

The chain links TRBV20-1 to TRBJ1-4, with D hard to call. V lost 8 bases and J 10 bases, leaving 8 bases between the germline ends. This CDR3 has 9 amino acids. The germline V gene has CDR1 DFQATT and CDR2 SNEGSKA (reference sequence). The CDR3 region has the DNA TGCAGTACCGAAGGAAAACTGTTTTTT. Translating it yields CSTEGKLFF.

This clonotype was seen at least ten times. The V gene is TRBV11-2, the J gene TRBJ1-2; 7 bases match TRBD1. This CDR3 has 13 amino acids. Germline V gene data show CDR1 as SGHAT and CDR2 as FQNNGV. J lost 7 bases, V lost 5 bases, and 7 bases had no gene match. Written as DNA, the CDR3 is TGTGCCAGCAGCCAGAGGGGGCGAAGTGGCTACACCTTC. It specifies CASSQRGRSGYTF.

This clonotype was counted many times. This chain links TRBV7-8 with TRBJ1-5; no reliable D call. The CDR3 loop spans 15 amino acids. CDR1 is SGHVS, CDR2 FQNEAQ, per germline. V was pared by 1 base and J by 1 base, with 8 bases between. In nucleotides, the CDR3 is TGTGCCAGCAGCTTAGGCCCTAAGAGCAATCAGCCCCAGCATTTT. It is translated as CASSLGPKSNQPQHF. The full variable domain, in which reference TRBV7-8 and TRBJ1-5 provide the parts outside the CDR3, is GAGVSQSPRYKVAKRGQDVALRCDPISGHVSLFWYQQALGQGPEFLTYFQNEAQLDKSGLPSDRFFAERPEGSVSTLKIQRTQQEDSAVYLCASSLGPKSNQPQHFGDGTRLSIL.

This clonotype was seen only a few times. V gene TRBV4-1 combines with J gene TRBJ2-1, with TRBD2 matching 10 bases. The J segment lost 5 bases and the V segment lost 1 base, leaving 5 bases of the junction unmatched. Germline V gene sequence: CDR1 MGHRA, CDR2 YSYEKL. The CDR3 spans 16 residues. The CDR3 DNA reads as TGCGCCAGCAGCCAAGGGCGGCTAGCGGGAGACAATGAGCAGTTCTTC. Amino acids: CASSQGRLAGDNEQFF.

The rearrangement uses TRBV28 and TRBJ2-7, with TRBD1 matching over 7 bases. V lost 8 bases to trimming and J lost 3 bases; unmatched junction nucleotides: 4. Germline CDR1 and CDR2: MDHEN and SYDVKM. This CDR3 has 12 residues. The CDR3 region is CASRDRFYEQYF. In DNA, the CDR3 is TGTGCCAGCCGGGACAGATTCTACGAGCAGTACTTC.

This clonotype was recorded a few times. The junction departs from germline at one end; a sequencing error may be responsible. This chain connects TRBV13 to TRBJ2-5; 9 bases line up with TRBD2. This CDR3 is built from 14 residues. The germline V gene has CDR1 PRHDT and CDR2 FYEKMQ (reference sequence). CDR3 DNA: TGCGCCAGCAATTTAGCGGGAGCCGGAGAGACCCAGTACTTC. Its protein is CASNLAGAGETQYF.

This clonotype occurred many times. The V and J genes are TRBV12-3 or TRBV12-4 and TRBJ1-4, with unresolved D. The CDR3 contains 14 residues. V lost 5 bases and J 0 bases, leaving 7 bases between the germline ends. CDR3 residues: CASSVASTNEKLFF. The CDR3 bases are TGTGCCAGCAGTGTTGCGTCAACTAATGAAAAACTGTTTTTT.

There are a few counts of this clonotype. The CDR3 sequence is CASSLLNRRMNTEAFF. CDR3 DNA: TGCGCCAGCAGCTTGTTGAATAGGAGAATGAACACTGAAGCTTTCTTT. This rearrangement joins TRBV5-1 to TRBJ1-1, with D uncertain. The germline CDR1 and CDR2 sequences are SGHRS and YFSETQ. Between the trimmed V and J ends, which lost 1 base and 0 bases, there was a span of 13 bases. This CDR3 has 16 amino acids.

This clonotype was found many times. V and J are TRBV24-1 and TRBJ2-1; 7 nucleotides line up with TRBD2. The length of the CDR3 is 15 residues. The junction had 8 bases not matched to a gene; V was cut back by 4 bases and J by 6 bases. Per germline, CDR1 KGHDR and CDR2 SFDVKD. Here the CDR3 reads CATSDPFTGGNEQFF. CDR3 DNA: TGTGCCACCAGTGACCCTTTTACGGGAGGCAATGAGCAGTTCTTC.

Ten or more counts support this clonotype. This chain uses TRBV29-1 with TRBJ2-1; 11 positions match TRBD2. This CDR3 is 14 amino acids long. Germline V CDR1 and CDR2: SQVTM, ANQGSEA. Unmatched junction bases numbered 4, after V lost 4 bases and J lost 5 bases. The CDR3 bases are TGCAGCGTTGCTGCTAGCGGGAGGAACAATGAGCAGTTCTTC. This translates into CSVAASGRNNEQFF.